Presented here are 23 T cell receptor beta chains from one specimen sequenced in a study of cytomegalovirus exposure and HLA in healthy donors. Profiled with immunoSEQ multiplex PCR; TCRdb holds only in-frame clones, not every one. The sample shows fewer than 150,000 clones, roughly 79% of them seen only once. Sequencing input: PBMCs. The receptors shown here come from a man aged 30 to 45 in good health and CMV-seropositive.

J is TRBJ2-1 and V is TRBV30; 12 bases line up with TRBD2. V was pared by 3 bases and J by 16 bases, with 4 bases of the junction left unmatched. The CDR3 is 11 amino acids. CDR1 and CDR2 from the germline V gene are GTSNPN and SVGIG (reference sequence). CDR3 nucleotides: TGTGCCTGGAGCCGGGGACTAGCGGGCTTCTTC. Amino acids: CAWSRGLAGFF.

The chain recombines TRBV5-6 with TRBJ2-3; a weak D match, TRBD2 (7 bases). V lost 4 bases and J 3 bases, leaving 15 bases between the germline ends. This CDR3 spans 15 amino acids. In germline, CDR1 is SGHDT, CDR2 YYEEEE. This CDR3 reads CASSRGGQPTDTQYF. The CDR3 DNA reads TGTGCCAGCAGCCGCGGGGGCCAACCGACAGATACGCAGTATTTT.

V gene TRBV7-3 combines with J gene TRBJ2-1; 9 bases are shared with TRBD2. Germline V lookup: CDR1 SGHTA, CDR2 FQGTGA. V lost 5 bases, J lost 3 bases, and 8 bases stayed unmatched. This CDR3 has 16 amino acids. CDR3 nucleotide sequence: TGTGCCAGCAGCCCAAATGGGCGGGAGGGCTACAATGAGCAGTTCTTC. Translation gives CASSPNGREGYNEQFF. Drawing the rest from reference TRBV7-3 and TRBJ2-1, the complete variable domain is GAGVSQTPSNKVTEKGKYVELRCDPISGHTALYWYRQSLGQGPEFLIYFQGTGAADDSGLPNDRFFAVRPEGSVSTLKIQRTERGDSAVYLCASSPNGREGYNEQFFGPGTRLTVL.

This sequence joins TRBV11-2 and TRBJ2-3, with D possibly matching TRBD2 (6 bases). Germline V gene sequence: CDR1 SGHAT, CDR2 FQNNGV. V lost 3 bases, J lost 0 bases, and 7 bases lay in between. The CDR3 contains 14 residues. This CDR3 reads CASSLGTSTDTQYF. The CDR3, as DNA: TGTGCCAGCAGCTTGGGGACTAGCACAGATACGCAGTATTTT.

The chain joins TRBV7-3 to TRBJ2-1, with TRBD2 matching over 10 bases. The CDR3 contains 15 residues. Trimming at V came to 2 bases and at J to 7 bases, leaving 5 bases not matched to a gene. Germline CDR1 is SGHTA and CDR2 is FQGTGA. DNA for the CDR3: TGTGCCAGCAGCTTAGCTCTAGCGGGAGTGAATGAGCAGTTCTTC. Residues: CASSLALAGVNEQFF.

This clone was seen just once. The chain combines TRBV5-1 with TRBJ2-2; 7 bases match TRBD1. Germline V lookup: CDR1 SGHRS, CDR2 YFSETQ. The V gene end was trimmed by 0 bases and the J gene end by 0 bases; junction bases not matched to a gene: 2. The CDR3 has 16 residues. Here the CDR3 reads CASSLEGQPNTGELFF. CDR3 nucleotides: TGCGCCAGCAGCTTGGAGGGACAGCCGAACACCGGGGAGCTGTTTTTT.

The V and J genes are TRBV30 and TRBJ2-3; TRBD2 agrees at 8 bases. The germline gives CDR1 GTSNPN, CDR2 SVGIG (reference sequence). CDR3 length: 17 amino acids. V dropped 5 bases and J dropped 4; count of bases not matched to a gene: 17. In nucleotides, the CDR3 is TGTGCCTGGGGGTCCCGCTCGCTAGCGGGTAGGCCAGATACGCAGTATTTT. Translated: CAWGSRSLAGRPDTQYF.

The chain has TRBV11-2 and TRBJ2-1, with a possible D match to TRBD2 (6 bases). Germline V CDR1 and CDR2: SGHAT, FQNNGV. This CDR3 contains 13 residues. Trimming cost V 5 bases and J 6 bases, with 11 bases left between them. For the CDR3, the DNA is TGTGCCAGCAGCGCTGCGGGATTCAATGAGCAGTTCTTC. This sequence encodes CASSAAGFNEQFF.

Comment on this clone: Distinct nucleotide sequences in the sample also encode this CDR3. V and J are TRBV5-1 and TRBJ2-5; 10 bases are shared with TRBD2. The V segment lost 0 bases and the J segment 2 bases; nucleotides outside the gene matches: 1. Germline V lookup: CDR1 SGHRS, CDR2 YFSETQ. This CDR3 has 15 amino acids. The CDR3 is CASSLGTSGQETQYF. CDR3 coding DNA: TGCGCCAGCAGCTTGGGGACTAGCGGACAAGAGACCCAGTACTTC.

The genes are TRBV30 and TRBJ1-1; the D gene is possibly TRBD1 (5 bases). The V gene lost 2 bases and the J gene lost 0 bases, with 13 bases spanning the gap. The CDR3 runs 15 residues. Looked up from germline, CDR1 is GTSNPN and CDR2 is SVGIG (reference sequence). The CDR3 protein is CAWSHRRGMNTEAFF. CDR3 bases: TGTGCCTGGAGTCACCGTAGGGGCATGAACACTGAAGCTTTCTTT.

This clone showed up just once. The CDR3 protein is CASSLIREETQYF. CDR3 coding DNA: TGTGCCAGCAGCTTAATCAGGGAAGAGACCCAGTACTTC. J is TRBJ2-5 and V is TRBV7-7; TRBD1 is a possible D gene (5 bases). V lost 2 bases, J lost 3 bases, and 7 bases lay in between. Germline lookup yields CDR1 SSHAT and CDR2 FNYEAQ (reference sequence). The CDR3 contains 13 residues.

The rearrangement joins TRBV5-1 to TRBJ2-1; 9 bases map to TRBD2. The CDR3 length is 16 residues. V shed 1 base and J 3 bases; nucleotides not matched to a gene: 5. Per the germline V gene, CDR1 is SGHRS and CDR2 is YFSETQ. CDR3 residues: CASSLPFSGGYNEQFF. The CDR3 region has the DNA TGCGCCAGCAGCTTGCCCTTTAGCGGGGGCTACAATGAGCAGTTCTTC.

The chain recombines TRBV4-2 with TRBJ2-1; 8 positions match TRBD1. V shed 0 bases and J 6 bases; nucleotides not matched to a gene: 13. This CDR3 region has 18 residues. CDR1 is LGHNA and CDR2 is YNFKEQ in the germline V gene. The CDR3 reads CASSQDQMGTGAINEQFF. The CDR3 nucleotides are TGTGCCAGCAGCCAAGATCAAATGGGGACAGGAGCCATCAATGAGCAGTTCTTC.

Only a few counts were recorded for this clone. J is TRBJ2-2 and V is TRBV5-4; 8 nucleotides line up with TRBD2. The CDR3 consists of 16 residues. V was clipped by 2 bases and J by 2 bases; unmatched bases: 5. From germline, CDR1 is SGHNT and CDR2 YYREEE (reference sequence). The CDR3: CASSFPSGGNTGELFF. CDR3 nucleotides: TGTGCCAGCAGCTTTCCCAGCGGGGGTAACACCGGGGAGCTGTTTTTT.

This clone has only a few counts. The rearrangement uses TRBV6-5 and TRBJ1-6; TRBD1 agrees at 8 bases. CDR1 and CDR2 from the germline V gene are MNHEY and SVGAGI. V was pared by 8 bases and J by 4 bases, with 10 bases of the junction left unmatched. This CDR3 has 16 amino acids. The CDR3 protein is CASGSGTGQYNSPLHF. In nucleotides, the CDR3 is TGTGCCAGCGGTTCCGGGACAGGCCAATATAATTCACCCCTCCACTTT.

The chain joins TRBV7-2 to TRBJ1-4, with 11 bases matching TRBD1. This CDR3 has 15 residues. The germline V gene has CDR1 SGHTA and CDR2 FQGNSA. Germline trimming cut 3 bases from V and 8 bases from J; bases unmatched to any gene: 5. The CDR3 DNA is TGTGCCAGCAGCTTGGGGGACAGGGGGGGAGAAAAACTGTTTTTT. Protein product: CASSLGDRGGEKLFF.

The J gene is TRBJ2-2, the V gene TRBV2; 14 positions agree with TRBD2. The CDR3 is made up of 16 amino acids. Trimming at V came to 4 bases and at J to 7 bases, leaving 5 bases not matched to a gene. Germline-derived CDR1 and CDR2 are SNHLY and FYNNEI. This CDR3 is CASSGGTSGRVGELFF. Here the CDR3 DNA reads TGTGCCAGCAGTGGTGGGACTAGCGGGAGAGTCGGGGAGCTGTTTTTT.

The V call is TRBV15, the J call TRBJ1-4; D is unresolved. This CDR3 has 13 residues. Germline V gives CDR1 LNHNV, CDR2 YYDKDF (reference sequence). V was trimmed by 5 bases and J by 4 bases, leaving 8 bases between them. In nucleotides, the CDR3 is TGTGCCACCAGCGCCCGGGTTAATGAAAAACTGTTTTTT. Translation: CATSARVNEKLFF.

This clone has just a few counts. This rearrangement joins TRBV7-3 to TRBJ1-2, with 8 bases aligning to TRBD1. This CDR3 contains 13 residues. The germline V gene encodes CDR1 SGHTA and CDR2 FQGTGA. The junction had 1 base not matched to a gene; V was cut back by 3 bases and J by 4 bases. The CDR3 region has the DNA TGTGCCAGCAGCTTTGGACAGGGCTATGGCTACACCTTC. This gives the protein CASSFGQGYGYTF.

This clone showed up just once. The J gene is TRBJ2-7, the V gene TRBV6-1, with D perhaps TRBD2 (7 bases). Germline lookup yields CDR1 MNHNS and CDR2 SASEGT. Trimming cost V 6 bases and J 1 base, with 16 bases left between them. There are 15 residues in the CDR3. CDR3 DNA sequence: TGTGCCAGCAGCAATACTAGGGGGGGGTCCTACGAGCAGTACTTC. This gives the protein CASSNTRGGSYEQYF.

In its sample, this clone was seen many times. The chain is built from TRBV11-2 and TRBJ1-1, with D possibly TRBD1 on 6 matching bases. Germline values: CDR1 SGHAT, CDR2 FQNNGV. Trimming stripped 5 bases from V and 3 bases from J, with 16 bases between. The CDR3 length is 15 residues. This chain's CDR3 is CASSPWDTLDTEAFF. Written as DNA, the CDR3 is TGTGCCAGCAGCCCATGGGACACCTTGGACACTGAAGCTTTCTTT.

The chain couples TRBV19 to TRBJ2-3, with TRBD2 matching over 10 bases. J was trimmed by 0 bases and V by 7 bases; bases with no gene match: 10. The germline V gene encodes CDR1 LNHDA and CDR2 SQIVND (reference sequence). The CDR3 length is 17 residues. In DNA form, the CDR3 reads TGTGCCAGTAATAGGTTGGGGACTAGCGCTAGCACAGATACGCAGTATTTT. Its protein product is CASNRLGTSASTDTQYF.

The chain uses TRBV14 and TRBJ1-2; D not certain. Germline V CDR1 and CDR2: SGHDN, FVKESK. V was shortened by 4 bases and J by 9 bases, with 15 bases between the two germline ends. CDR3 size: 13 residues. The CDR3 here is CASSRPGGLSYTF. The CDR3 bases are TGTGCCAGCAGCCGTCCTGGAGGTCTAAGCTACACCTTC.